The 13 T cell receptor beta chains listed next were all sequenced from one sample in a study of T cell repertoires in cytomegalovirus infection. TCRdb ran MiXCR on the reads and lists one entry per CDR3 protein. Of approximately 130,000 distinct CDR3 sequences in the sample, almost 9% were seen once. The sample comprised PBMCs. These receptors came from a human donor in good health (CMV status not recorded). Some clones in this sample may be carry-over from other donors' samples.

This clonotype came up many times. The chain employs TRBV14 and TRBJ2-3; 8 bases agree with TRBD2. The germline V gene has CDR1 SGHDN and CDR2 FVKESK. The CDR3 is 15 residues long. V gave up 6 bases and J gave up 2 bases; unmatched junction bases: 7. In DNA form, the CDR3 reads TGTGCCAGCAGTGAAGCGGGGGCCCTCACAGATACGCAGTATTTT. Its protein is CASSEAGALTDTQYF.

The rearrangement links TRBV28 to TRBJ1-2, with TRBD1 matching over 11 bases. The CDR3 runs to 14 residues. Losses at the gene ends were 5 bases for V and 6 bases for J; bases not matched to a gene: 5. In germline, CDR1 is MDHEN, CDR2 SYDVKM. Here the CDR3 reads CASSSGQGADGYTF. CDR3 nucleotide sequence: TGTGCCAGCAGTAGTGGACAGGGGGCGGATGGCTACACCTTC.

This clonotype occurred many times. The J gene is TRBJ2-5, the V gene TRBV7-2, with 7 nucleotides matching TRBD1. Germline V gene sequence: CDR1 SGHTA, CDR2 FQGNSA. The V segment lost 5 bases and the J segment 4 bases; nucleotides outside the gene matches: 7. This CDR3 spans 14 amino acids. CDR3 amino acids: CASSQTRQGETQYF. CDR3 sequence (DNA): TGTGCCAGCAGCCAAACCCGACAGGGAGAGACCCAGTACTTC.

This clonotype showed up many times. This chain joins TRBV7-6 and TRBJ2-1; 8 nucleotides align to TRBD1. V lost 5 bases and J lost 9; bases outside the gene matches: 9. Germline assignment: CDR1 SGHVS and CDR2 FNYEAQ. CDR3 length: 14 residues. For the CDR3, the DNA is TGTGCCAGCAGCCCCCAGGACAGGGACCCTGAGCAGTTCTTC. Translating gives CASSPQDRDPEQFF.

This clonotype was counted ten times or more. The chain joins TRBV7-2 to TRBJ1-2; D remains ambiguous. Germline CDR1 is SGHTA and CDR2 is FQGNSA. Trimming took off 5 bases at V and 1 base at J, with 11 bases between the two ends. CDR3 size: 14 residues. This CDR3 reads CASSKSRDNYGYTF. The CDR3 DNA follows: TGTGCCAGCAGCAAAAGCAGAGATAACTATGGCTACACCTTC.

Concerning this clonotype: A much larger clone is a single base away; this may be a read error. This rearrangement joins TRBV5-4 to TRBJ2-5; a weak D match, TRBD1 (5 bases). Trimming left V 0 bases short and J 2 bases short, with 8 bases between. Germline values: CDR1 SGHNT, CDR2 YYREEE (reference sequence). The length of the CDR3 is 14 residues. As DNA, the CDR3 is TGTGCCAGCAGCTTGGTAACAGGTCAAGAGACCCAGTACTTC. Protein sequence: CASSLVTGQETQYF.

The chain uses TRBV2 and TRBJ1-6, with no clear D. This CDR3 region has 16 residues. Germline CDR1 SNHLY, CDR2 FYNNEI. Trimming took 3 bases from V and 6 from J, leaving 15 bases between them. CDR3 sequence (DNA): TGTGCCAGCAGTGATCCTGACCTAGTCGCTAATTCACCCCTCCACTTT. Residues: CASSDPDLVANSPLHF.

The V gene is TRBV19, the J gene TRBJ1-1; 9 bases line up with TRBD1. The CDR3 runs to 16 residues. The V segment lost 6 bases and the J segment 4 bases; nucleotides outside the gene matches: 12. Germline V gene data show CDR1 as LNHDA and CDR2 as SQIVND (reference sequence). In DNA form, the CDR3 reads TGTGCCAGTAGCCCCAATGGGGGACAGGGATCCACTGAAGCTTTCTTT. Protein sequence: CASSPNGGQGSTEAFF. The variable domain in full, completed from reference TRBV19 and TRBJ1-1, reads DGGITQSPKYLFRKEGQNVTLSCEQNLNHDAMYWYRQDPGQGLRLIYYSQIVNDFQKGDIAEGYSVSREKKESFPLTVTSAQKNPTAFYLCASSPNGGQGSTEAFFGQGTRLTVV.

This clonotype came up many times. The chain employs TRBV2 and TRBJ2-6; no definite D call. CDR3 length: 15 residues. Trimming left V 0 bases short and J 4 bases short, with 7 bases between. Germline lookup yields CDR1 SNHLY and CDR2 FYNNEI. The CDR3: CASSEALGGANVLTF. For the CDR3, the DNA is TGTGCCAGCAGTGAAGCGCTTGGAGGGGCCAACGTCCTGACTTTC.

This clonotype appeared many times. This rearrangement joins TRBV12-3 or TRBV12-4 to TRBJ2-3; a weak D match, TRBD2 (6 bases). The V end lost 6 bases, the J end lost 10 bases, and 20 bases lay between the germline ends. The CDR3 runs to 14 residues. CDR3 sequence (DNA): TGTGCCAGCAGCCAAGGGACCGCCCCGGGGGCGCAGTATTTT. Translation: CASSQGTAPGAQYF.

The genes are TRBV2 and TRBJ1-2; tentatively, D is TRBD1 (6 bases). Germline V gene sequence: CDR1 SNHLY, CDR2 FYNNEI. The CDR3 covers 15 residues. V was trimmed by 2 bases and J by 4 bases, leaving 14 bases between them. The CDR3 DNA reads TGTGCCAGCAGTGAAATCGGCCAGGGGAGCTATGGCTACACCTTC. Encoded protein: CASSEIGQGSYGYTF.

This clonotype came up many times. The chain combines TRBV12-3 or TRBV12-4 with TRBJ1-2; 12 bases fit TRBD1. After removal of 5 bases from V and 8 bases from J, the junction contained 9 bases not matched to a gene. The CDR3 runs 15 residues. The CDR3 protein is CASSRDRGRIGGYTF. Written as DNA, the CDR3 is TGTGCCAGCAGTCGGGACAGGGGGCGCATTGGCGGCTACACCTTC.

This clonotype was seen at least ten times. J is TRBJ2-1 and V is TRBV19, with TRBD2 identical over 8 bases. V trimming: 6 bases; J trimming: 6 bases; junction bases outside the gene matches: 13. CDR3 length equals 16 residues. CDR1 is LNHDA, CDR2 SQIVND, per germline (reference sequence). The chain's CDR3 is CASSRDPSGGSNEQFF. CDR3 nucleotides: TGTGCCAGTAGCCGAGACCCAAGCGGGGGCAGCAATGAGCAGTTCTTC.